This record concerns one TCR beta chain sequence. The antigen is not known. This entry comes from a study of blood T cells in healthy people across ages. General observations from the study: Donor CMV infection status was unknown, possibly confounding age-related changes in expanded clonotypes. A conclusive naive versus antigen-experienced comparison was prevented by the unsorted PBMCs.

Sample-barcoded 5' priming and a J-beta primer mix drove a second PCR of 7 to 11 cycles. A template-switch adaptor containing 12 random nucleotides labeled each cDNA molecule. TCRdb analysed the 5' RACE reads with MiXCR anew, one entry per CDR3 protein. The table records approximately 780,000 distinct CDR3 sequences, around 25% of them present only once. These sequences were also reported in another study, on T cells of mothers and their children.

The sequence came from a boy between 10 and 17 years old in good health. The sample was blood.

Here the CDR3 DNA reads TGTGCCAGCAGTTTAAGGGGCCGGGCTCAAGAGACCCAGTACTTC. Its translation: CASSLRGRAQETQYF. This rearrangement joins TRBV12-3 or TRBV12-4 to TRBJ2-5, with TRBD1 as a possible D gene (5 bases). This CDR3 comprises 15 residues. V lost 2 bases to trimming and J lost 2 bases, with 12 bases between them.